This is a list of T cell receptor beta chains from one sample in a study of kidney transplant recipient with SARS-CoV-2 infection. A single record per CDR3 protein comes from TCRdb applying MiXCR to the reads. This table holds roughly 230,000 distinct CDR3 sequences, around 28% found once. Here the sequenced sample was a blood sample, taken at baseline and on roughly day 120 from a kidney transplant recipient. The receptors originated from a male patient younger than 45 who had COVID-19 and was a kidney transplant recipient. The graft donor may account for some of the T cells. CDR3s include the opening cysteine and the closing phenylalanine or tryptophan. Each record gives: V gene, J gene, CDR3 protein.

V: TRBV14
J: TRBJ2-5
CDR3: CASNQDLRQETQYF

V: TRBV5-4
J: TRBJ2-1
CDR3: CASTPGTGLDEQFF

V: TRBV7-2
J: TRBJ1-5
CDR3: CASSLEGLRGNQPQHF

V: TRBV4-1
J: TRBJ2-4
CDR3: CASSPAKGMAKNIQYF

V: TRBV7-2
J: TRBJ1-6
CDR3: CAGSRDRGNSPLHF

V: TRBV4-3
J: TRBJ2-3
CDR3: CASSQELSGRHPDTQYF

V: TRBV21-1
J: TRBJ2-1
CDR3: CASSKAVAHGGNEQFF

V: TRBV5-4
J: TRBJ1-4
CDR3: CASSLKDRGRRKGLFF

V: TRBV6-2/TRBV6-3
J: TRBJ2-7
CDR3: CASSYPEDREGSGEQYF

V: TRBV12-3/TRBV12-4
J: TRBJ2-3
CDR3: CASSWDFTDTQYF

V: TRBV19
J: TRBJ2-1
CDR3: CASSRGDSFSYNEQFF

V: TRBV4-2
J: TRBJ1-3
CDR3: CASSQESGQYSGNTIYF

V: TRBV11-2
J: TRBJ2-7
CDR3: CASSLVGQGANEQYF

V: TRBV10-1
J: TRBJ1-3
CDR3: CASSGEDLTASGNTIYF

V: TRBV6-9
J: TRBJ1-2
CDR3: CASSVQVPYGKTYGYTF

V: TRBV10-2
J: TRBJ1-2
CDR3: CASSAVDTSRKTYGYTF

V: TRBV9
J: TRBJ2-5
CDR3: CQGAVSGVPWSKVWETQYF

V: TRBV7-9
J: TRBJ1-1
CDR3: CASSSFPSTDLNTEAFF

V: TRBV9
J: TRBJ1-1
CDR3: CASTARGGEAFF

V: TRBV5-6
J: TRBJ2-5
CDR3: CASSLMAEETQYF

V: TRBV16
J: TRBJ1-2
CDR3: CASSRGTGESWNYGYTF

V: TRBV9
J: TRBJ1-2
CDR3: CASSSGRDGYTF

V: TRBV6-6
J: TRBJ1-6
CDR3: CASRAGVDSPLHF

V: TRBV4-3
J: TRBJ1-2
CDR3: CASSSSKGRRKTYGYTF

V: TRBV29-1
J: TRBJ2-5
CDR3: CSVPWRGNQETQYF

V: TRBV5-1
J: TRBJ2-2
CDR3: CASSLGRSNTGELFF

V: TRBV6-5
J: TRBJ1-2
CDR3: CASSYRATGTSNYGYTF

V: TRBV12-3/TRBV12-4
J: TRBJ1-2
CDR3: CASSRSNSFRKTYGYTF

V: TRBV30
J: TRBJ1-4
CDR3: CAQEQGNEKLFF

V: TRBV6-8
J: TRBJ2-2
CDR3: CASSPPASTGELFF

V: TRBV5-8
J: TRBJ1-2
CDR3: CASCDFHPRKTYGYTF

V: TRBV20-1
J: TRBJ2-3
CDR3: CSGQGSTDTQYF

V: TRBV3-1
J: TRBJ1-6
CDR3: CASSPGTKGSPLHF

V: TRBV10-2
J: TRBJ1-2
CDR3: CASSAASTSRKTYGYTF

V: TRBV7-9
J: TRBJ2-3
CDR3: CASSWGGGASTDTQYF

V: TRBV6-5
J: TRBJ2-7
CDR3: CASSSRQGGNEQYF

V: TRBV10-1
J: TRBJ1-2
CDR3: CASSCTGRSRKTYGYTF

V: TRBV2
J: TRBJ1-6
CDR3: CASSEWQSYNSPLHF

V: TRBV11-2
J: TRBJ1-2
CDR3: CASGLARTSRKTYGYTF

V: TRBV27
J: TRBJ2-3
CDR3: CASSSLTDTRYF

V: TRBV5-4
J: TRBJ2-2
CDR3: CASSLGSYTGELFF